What follows are 17 T cell receptor beta chains derived from one specimen sequenced in a study of OX40 agonist ivuxolimab in advanced cancers. Method: immunoSEQ multiplex PCR; TCRdb's copy keeps in-frame clones and lacks some. The sample contains roughly 65,000 clones, roughly 80% of which appear only once. This sample comprised CD4+ or CD8+ T cells sorted from blood, obtained in a trial of the OX40 agonist ivuxolimab. These receptors came from an adult with an advanced solid tumor such as melanoma, head and neck, liver or kidney cancer.

The CDR3 protein is CASSIPEGYSNQPQHF. For the CDR3, the DNA is TGTGCCAGCAGCATACCAGAGGGGTATAGCAATCAGCCCCAGCATTTT. V gene TRBV7-3 combines with J gene TRBJ1-5; the D gene is possibly TRBD1 (5 bases). CDR3 length: 16 amino acids. Germline CDR1 SGHTA, CDR2 FQGTGA. The V gene lost 5 bases and the J gene lost 0 bases, with 14 bases spanning the gap.

This clone showed up just once. This CDR3 is CASRTGSPDTQYF. In nucleotides, the CDR3 is TGTGCCAGCAGGACAGGGAGTCCAGATACGCAGTATTTT. The gene calls are TRBV28 and TRBJ2-3, with TRBD1 matching over 7 bases. The V and J ends lost 6 bases and 4 bases, in that order; junction bases with no gene match: 4. Germline V CDR1 and CDR2: MDHEN, SYDVKM. The length of the CDR3 is 13 residues.

This sequence joins TRBV5-4 and TRBJ2-7; D is possibly TRBD2 (5 bases). Trimming cost V 1 base and J 3 bases, with 17 bases left between them. In germline, CDR1 is SGHNT, CDR2 YYREEE (reference sequence). CDR3 length: 16 amino acids. The DNA for the CDR3 is TGTGCCAGCAGCTTGCTATTCGGGAAGGATCTCTACGAGCAGTACTTC. This gives the protein CASSLLFGKDLYEQYF.

The gene calls are TRBV7-2 and TRBJ1-1; maybe TRBD1 (5 bases). There are 14 residues in the CDR3. Trimming took 3 bases from V and 1 from J, leaving 9 bases between them. The V gene's germline CDR1 is SGHTA and CDR2 FQGNSA. The CDR3, as DNA: TGTGCCAGCAGCTTCTCCAGGGAGAACACTGAAGCTTTCTTT. It is translated as CASSFSRENTEAFF.

This clone appeared once. The rearrangement links TRBV27 to TRBJ2-3; no clear D. Germline lookup yields CDR1 MNHEY and CDR2 SMNVEV (reference sequence). The length of the CDR3 is 13 residues. V lost 2 bases to trimming and J lost 1 base, with 4 bases between them. This CDR3 is CASSLVGTDTQYF. CDR3 bases: TGTGCCAGCAGTTTAGTTGGCACAGATACGCAGTATTTT.

V usage is TRBV6-6 and J usage is TRBJ2-7, with 8 positions matching TRBD2. Germline CDR1 and CDR2: MNHNY and SVGAGI (reference sequence). This CDR3 spans 16 amino acids. V lost 6 bases and J lost 5; bases outside the gene matches: 15. The CDR3 loop reads CASRPGGAGGGHEQYV. The CDR3 DNA reads as TGTGCCAGCAGGCCCGGGGGTGCGGGGGGCGGCCACGAGCAGTACGTC.

The chain uses TRBV7-2 and TRBJ2-5; no reliable D call. Trimming stripped 3 bases from V and 5 bases from J, with 7 bases between. Germline lookup yields CDR1 SGHTA and CDR2 FQGNSA. The CDR3 loop spans 12 amino acids. In DNA, the CDR3 is TGTGCCAGCAGCTTTGGGTGGGAGACCCAGTACTTC. It encodes CASSFGWETQYF.

This clone was seen only a few times. This rearrangement joins TRBV28 to TRBJ2-7, with a possible D match to TRBD1 (7 bases). CDR3 length: 15 residues. Trimming removed 6 bases at V and 2 bases at J, with 17 bases between. Germline CDR1 reads MDHEN; CDR2 reads SYDVKM. The CDR3 DNA is TGTGCCAGCAGACCAGGGGGGCTCTTCACCTACGAGCAGTACTTC. The encoded protein is CASRPGGLFTYEQYF. Drawing the rest from reference TRBV28 and TRBJ2-7, the complete variable domain is DVKVTQSSRYLVKRTGEKVFLECVQDMDHENMFWYRQDPGLGLRLIYFSYDVKMKEKGDIPEGYSVSREKKERFSLILESASTNQTSMYLCASRPGGLFTYEQYFGPGTRLTVT.

The gene calls are TRBV7-9 and TRBJ2-7; 11 bases are a match to TRBD1. The CDR3 has 14 amino acids. Germline V gives CDR1 SEHNR, CDR2 FQNEAQ (reference sequence). V shed 5 bases, J shed 4 bases, and the junction held 4 bases outside the gene matches. The CDR3, as DNA: TGTGCCAGCAGCCGGGACAGGGGGGCGTACGAGCAGTACTTC. Amino acids: CASSRDRGAYEQYF.

CDR3 in amino acids: CASSLGANTGELFF. The CDR3 bases are TGCGCCAGCAGCTTGGGGGCGAACACCGGGGAGCTGTTTTTT. The V call is TRBV5-1, the J call TRBJ2-2; D unclear. Germline-derived CDR1 and CDR2 are SGHRS and YFSETQ. V lost 0 bases, J lost 0 bases, and 3 bases lay in between. The CDR3 extends over 14 amino acids.

The chain is built from TRBV13 and TRBJ2-7, with D uncertain. Germline V lookup: CDR1 PRHDT, CDR2 FYEKMQ (reference sequence). Trimming removed 4 bases from V and 4 bases from J, with 11 bases in between. This CDR3 has 13 residues. CDR3 amino acids: CASSSIRLYEQYF. DNA of the CDR3: TGTGCCAGCAGCTCAATCCGGCTGTACGAGCAGTACTTC.

V gene TRBV10-3 combines with J gene TRBJ1-5; D not certain. CDR1 is ENHRY, CDR2 SYGVKD, per germline. The CDR3 extends over 15 amino acids. Deletions cut 4 bases from V and 3 bases from J, with 13 bases between. The CDR3 here is CAISAETGFNQPQHF. In DNA, the CDR3 is TGTGCCATCAGTGCCGAGACGGGCTTCAATCAGCCCCAGCATTTT.

This clone was counted a few times. CDR3 sequence: CASGLVTGVGQPQHF. In DNA form, the CDR3 reads TGTGCTAGTGGTTTGGTGACAGGGGTGGGTCAGCCCCAGCATTTT. V is TRBV12-5 and J is TRBJ1-5; 8 nucleotides match TRBD1. From germline, CDR1 is LGHNT and CDR2 FRNRAP. The CDR3 sequence is 15 residues long. With V trimmed by 0 bases and J by 6 bases, 4 bases remained unmatched.

This chain links TRBV6-5 with TRBJ1-2; 10 nucleotides match TRBD1. Losses at the gene ends were 6 bases for V and 7 bases for J; bases not matched to a gene: 11. CDR3 length: 15 amino acids. Germline-derived CDR1 and CDR2 are MNHEY and SVGAGI. The CDR3 spells CASRRPDRGRGGYTF. CDR3 DNA sequence: TGTGCCAGCAGGCGACCAGACAGGGGGCGCGGTGGCTACACCTTC.

V is TRBV6-5 and J is TRBJ1-3; 9 bases line up with TRBD1. V trimming: 6 bases; J trimming: 0 bases; junction bases outside the gene matches: 3. CDR1 MNHEY and CDR2 SVGAGI come from the germline V gene. CDR3 length: 15 residues. The CDR3 DNA reads as TGTGCCAGCAGGGGGACAGGGTACTCTGGAAACACCATATATTTT. Translating it yields CASRGTGYSGNTIYF.

The chain combines TRBV7-2 with TRBJ2-7; D gene ambiguous. The CDR3 is 13 residues long. The V gene lost 4 bases and the J gene lost 2 bases, with 9 bases spanning the gap. The V gene's germline CDR1 is SGHTA and CDR2 FQGNSA. The CDR3 sequence is CASSSDTAYEQYF. The DNA for the CDR3 is TGTGCCAGCAGCTCAGACACAGCCTACGAGCAGTACTTC.

V is TRBV6-5 and J is TRBJ1-1; D unresolved. V dropped 7 bases and J dropped 0 bases, with 9 bases sitting between them. In germline, CDR1 is MNHEY, CDR2 SVGAGI. The CDR3 runs 13 residues. CDR3 coding DNA: TGTGCCAGCACGACACAGATGAACACTGAAGCTTTCTTT. It specifies CASTTQMNTEAFF.